What follows are 22 T cell receptor beta chains derived from one specimen sequenced in a study of cytomegalovirus exposure and HLA in healthy donors (dated by TCRdb to about 2017). Libraries were built with the immunoSEQ multiplex PCR assay. TCRdb holds this immuneACCESS table with in-frame rearrangements only. Some clones are missing; in checked studies, unresolved V genes explain under half, and the rest has no known cause. The table for this sample lists a few hundred thousand clones; 90% of them were counted only once. Just over 3% of the sample lies in the top ten. Sequencing was performed on PBMCs. The origin of the receptors is a woman in her thirties in good health and CMV-seronegative.

This clone has a handful of counts. The chain combines TRBV6-5 with TRBJ2-2; D is perhaps TRBD1 or TRBD2 (5 bases each). V lost 5 bases, J lost 4 bases, and 11 bases lay in between. The CDR3 is 14 residues long. CDR1 and CDR2 from the germline V gene are MNHEY and SVGAGI. The CDR3 DNA is TGTGCCAGCAGTCCCGGGGCTCCCACCGGGGAGCTGTTTTTT. Its protein is CASSPGAPTGELFF.

This sequence joins TRBV19 and TRBJ2-3; D could derive from TRBD1 or TRBD2 (5 bases each). The V and J ends lost 10 bases and 0 bases respectively, with 8 bases between them. CDR1 and CDR2 (germline): LNHDA, SQIVND (reference sequence). The CDR3 is 12 amino acids. The chain's CDR3 is CATRDSTDTQYF. The CDR3 DNA reads TGTGCCACCAGGGACAGCACAGATACGCAGTATTTT.

The chain employs TRBV4-2 and TRBJ2-1; 9 positions match TRBD2. J was trimmed by 4 bases and V by 3 bases; bases with no gene match: 7. Germline CDR1 is LGHNA and CDR2 is YNFKEQ. This CDR3 is built from 16 residues. CDR3 amino acids: CASSQLLAGAYNEQFF. CDR3 DNA sequence: TGTGCCAGCAGCCAGCTATTAGCGGGAGCTTACAATGAGCAGTTCTTC.

Only one count was recorded for this clone. The genes are TRBV28 and TRBJ2-5; the match to TRBD1 covers 9 bases. Germline lookup yields CDR1 MDHEN and CDR2 SYDVKM. This CDR3 has 16 residues. V shed 2 bases, J shed 2 bases, and the junction held 6 bases outside the gene matches. CDR3 sequence: CASSLRGQGPQETQYF. The CDR3 DNA reads as TGTGCCAGCAGTTTACGGGGACAGGGTCCTCAAGAGACCCAGTACTTC.

V gene TRBV4-1 combines with J gene TRBJ2-1; 10 nucleotides match TRBD2. The CDR3 sequence is 15 residues long. Germline V gene sequence: CDR1 MGHRA, CDR2 YSYEKL. V lost 1 base and J lost 9; bases outside the gene matches: 6. CDR3 loop: CASSQGEREGGEQFF. CDR3 nucleotide sequence: TGCGCCAGCAGCCAAGGCGAGCGGGAGGGCGGTGAGCAGTTCTTC.

CDR3 DNA: TGTGCCAGCAGCTCAGGAGGGGGCGCGCGCGGAAAGAGGACCTACGAGCAGTACTTC. Translated: CASSSGGGARGKRTYEQYF. The chain is built from TRBV11-2 and TRBJ2-7; D is perhaps TRBD1 (7 bases). The CDR3 has 19 residues. CDR1 and CDR2 from the germline V gene are SGHAT and FQNNGV. The V end was cut by 4 bases, the J end by 2 bases, with 27 bases between.

The gene calls are TRBV27 and TRBJ2-1; the D is unclear. The V end was cut by 0 bases, the J end by 11 bases, with 14 bases between. This CDR3 contains 14 residues. The germline gives CDR1 MNHEY, CDR2 SMNVEV (reference sequence). CDR3 loop: CASSLSPVSEKQFF. CDR3 in DNA: TGTGCCAGCAGTTTATCCCCAGTAAGCGAGAAGCAGTTCTTC.

This clone was counted once. The chain employs TRBV11-2 and TRBJ1-1; no reliable D call. Germline CDR1 SGHAT, CDR2 FQNNGV. The ends were cut back, 5 bases at V and 2 bases at J, with 18 bases in the middle. This CDR3 has 16 residues. The CDR3 bases are TGTGCCAGCAGCGTAGGAACGGCCAGTACAAACACTGAAGCTTTCTTT. Translated, it gives CASSVGTASTNTEAFF.

The chain recombines TRBV19 with TRBJ2-1; D may be TRBD2 (6 bases). CDR1 is LNHDA and CDR2 is SQIVND in the germline V gene (reference sequence). This CDR3 has 14 residues. Trimming pared 9 bases from V and 1 base from J, leaving 13 bases between. CDR3 sequence (DNA): TGTGCCAGCGGGGACTTCGGATCCTACAATGAGCAGTTCTTC. Protein: CASGDFGSYNEQFF.

The rearrangement uses TRBV19 and TRBJ2-5, with 7 bases lining up with TRBD1. Germline lookup yields CDR1 LNHDA and CDR2 SQIVND (reference sequence). The CDR3 length is 14 residues. V dropped 4 bases and J dropped 2; count of bases not matched to a gene: 4. CDR3 nucleotides: TGTGCCAGTAGTACCGGGACAGCACAAGAGACCCAGTACTTC. Its protein is CASSTGTAQETQYF.

In DNA form, the CDR3 reads TGCGCCAGCAGCGCGAGAGGAAGGATCAATGAGCAGTTCTTC. The encoded protein is CASSARGRINEQFF. The chain links TRBV5-1 to TRBJ2-1; D not certain. Germline CDR1 reads SGHRS; CDR2 reads YFSETQ. V was pared by 4 bases and J by 6 bases, with 14 bases between. The CDR3 has 14 residues.

The V gene is TRBV9, the J gene TRBJ2-3, with no clear D. The CDR3 spans 15 residues. Trimming took off 0 bases at V and 0 bases at J, with 8 bases between the two ends. CDR1 is SGDLS, CDR2 YYNGEE, per germline. CDR3: CASSVGRASTDTQYF. CDR3 DNA sequence: TGTGCCAGCAGCGTAGGAAGGGCTAGCACAGATACGCAGTATTTT.

This chain connects TRBV6-1 to TRBJ2-3; D is ambiguous. CDR1 and CDR2 (germline): MNHNS, SASEGT. V was pared by 8 bases and J by 9 bases, with 18 bases between. The CDR3 sequence is 13 residues long. The DNA of the CDR3 is TGTGCCAGCTCACGCGGTCCCATCGAGACGCAGTATTTT. It translates to CASSRGPIETQYF.

The genes are TRBV19 and TRBJ2-7; 8 bases map to TRBD2. J gave up 4 bases and V 4 bases, and 12 bases lay outside the gene matches. CDR1 is LNHDA and CDR2 is SQIVND in the germline V gene (reference sequence). This CDR3 is built from 16 residues. CDR3 nucleotide sequence: TGTGCCAGTAGTACATCCGTGATGGGGACTAGTTACGAGCAGTACTTC. This encodes CASSTSVMGTSYEQYF.

V usage is TRBV5-1 and J usage is TRBJ1-5, with a possible D match to TRBD1 (6 bases). Trimming removed 4 bases at V and 2 bases at J, with 7 bases between. This CDR3 region has 13 residues. CDR1 is SGHRS and CDR2 is YFSETQ in the germline V gene. CDR3 region: CASSRTGNQPQHF. CDR3 in DNA: TGCGCCAGCAGCCGGACAGGCAATCAGCCCCAGCATTTT.

J is TRBJ2-5 and V is TRBV11-3; D is possibly TRBD1 (6 bases). The germline CDR1 and CDR2 sequences are SGHNT and YENEEA. With 3 bases removed from V and 5 bases from J, the gap between germline ends came to 16 bases. This CDR3 comprises 15 residues. The CDR3 sequence is CASSFMGRGGETQYF. The CDR3 DNA sequence: TGTGCCAGCAGCTTCATGGGCAGGGGTGGGGAGACCCAGTACTTC.

As DNA, the CDR3 is TGTGCCAGCAGCTTAGTAGGGGGCCTTAGCACAGATACGCAGTATTTT. This codes for CASSLVGGLSTDTQYF. This chain joins TRBV7-2 and TRBJ2-3; 7 bases fit TRBD1. Per germline, CDR1 SGHTA and CDR2 FQGNSA. The CDR3 runs 16 residues. The junction had 4 bases not matched to a gene; V was cut back by 1 base and J by 0 bases.

This clone was seen only a few times. The chain links TRBV5-1 to TRBJ2-5; no definite D call. The CDR3 spans 15 residues. V lost 2 bases and J lost 1, with 12 bases in between. CDR1 and CDR2 from the germline V gene are SGHRS and YFSETQ. CDR3: CASSLTVSAQETQYF. CDR3 nucleotides: TGCGCCAGCAGCTTAACTGTTTCTGCCCAAGAGACCCAGTACTTC.

The V gene is TRBV6-5, the J gene TRBJ1-1; D may be TRBD1 (6 bases). CDR3 length: 15 residues. Looked up from germline, CDR1 is MNHEY and CDR2 is SVGAGI. CDR3 nucleotides: TGTCATTCTACTTCCTTTTTAGGGGGGCAGACTGAAGCTTTCTTT. Its protein is CHSTSFLGGQTEAFF.

This clone was observed a handful of times. The chain has TRBV4-1 and TRBJ2-3; the match to TRBD2 covers 8 bases. The CDR3 has 16 amino acids. CDR1 is MGHRA, CDR2 YSYEKL, per germline. Germline trimming cut 3 bases from V and 4 bases from J; bases unmatched to any gene: 9. The CDR3 loop is CASSHIDAGGPDTQYF. The CDR3 DNA reads TGCGCCAGCAGCCACATAGACGCGGGAGGCCCAGATACGCAGTATTTT.

The chain is built from TRBV11-3 and TRBJ2-1; D remains ambiguous. Looked up from germline, CDR1 is SGHNT and CDR2 is YENEEA. Trimming took 4 bases from V and 5 from J, leaving 3 bases between them. The CDR3 extends over 11 amino acids. In DNA form, the CDR3 reads TGTGCCAGCAGCTATCACAATGAGCAGTTCTTC. Translation: CASSYHNEQFF.

The genes are TRBV9 and TRBJ2-7; D perhaps matches TRBD1 (7 bases). CDR3 length: 16 residues. Germline values: CDR1 SGDLS, CDR2 YYNGEE. V lost 3 bases and J 5 bases, leaving 21 bases between the germline ends. The CDR3 spells CASSAKTGFWEDEQYF. CDR3 DNA sequence: TGTGCCAGCAGCGCCAAGACAGGGTTTTGGGAGGACGAGCAGTACTTC.